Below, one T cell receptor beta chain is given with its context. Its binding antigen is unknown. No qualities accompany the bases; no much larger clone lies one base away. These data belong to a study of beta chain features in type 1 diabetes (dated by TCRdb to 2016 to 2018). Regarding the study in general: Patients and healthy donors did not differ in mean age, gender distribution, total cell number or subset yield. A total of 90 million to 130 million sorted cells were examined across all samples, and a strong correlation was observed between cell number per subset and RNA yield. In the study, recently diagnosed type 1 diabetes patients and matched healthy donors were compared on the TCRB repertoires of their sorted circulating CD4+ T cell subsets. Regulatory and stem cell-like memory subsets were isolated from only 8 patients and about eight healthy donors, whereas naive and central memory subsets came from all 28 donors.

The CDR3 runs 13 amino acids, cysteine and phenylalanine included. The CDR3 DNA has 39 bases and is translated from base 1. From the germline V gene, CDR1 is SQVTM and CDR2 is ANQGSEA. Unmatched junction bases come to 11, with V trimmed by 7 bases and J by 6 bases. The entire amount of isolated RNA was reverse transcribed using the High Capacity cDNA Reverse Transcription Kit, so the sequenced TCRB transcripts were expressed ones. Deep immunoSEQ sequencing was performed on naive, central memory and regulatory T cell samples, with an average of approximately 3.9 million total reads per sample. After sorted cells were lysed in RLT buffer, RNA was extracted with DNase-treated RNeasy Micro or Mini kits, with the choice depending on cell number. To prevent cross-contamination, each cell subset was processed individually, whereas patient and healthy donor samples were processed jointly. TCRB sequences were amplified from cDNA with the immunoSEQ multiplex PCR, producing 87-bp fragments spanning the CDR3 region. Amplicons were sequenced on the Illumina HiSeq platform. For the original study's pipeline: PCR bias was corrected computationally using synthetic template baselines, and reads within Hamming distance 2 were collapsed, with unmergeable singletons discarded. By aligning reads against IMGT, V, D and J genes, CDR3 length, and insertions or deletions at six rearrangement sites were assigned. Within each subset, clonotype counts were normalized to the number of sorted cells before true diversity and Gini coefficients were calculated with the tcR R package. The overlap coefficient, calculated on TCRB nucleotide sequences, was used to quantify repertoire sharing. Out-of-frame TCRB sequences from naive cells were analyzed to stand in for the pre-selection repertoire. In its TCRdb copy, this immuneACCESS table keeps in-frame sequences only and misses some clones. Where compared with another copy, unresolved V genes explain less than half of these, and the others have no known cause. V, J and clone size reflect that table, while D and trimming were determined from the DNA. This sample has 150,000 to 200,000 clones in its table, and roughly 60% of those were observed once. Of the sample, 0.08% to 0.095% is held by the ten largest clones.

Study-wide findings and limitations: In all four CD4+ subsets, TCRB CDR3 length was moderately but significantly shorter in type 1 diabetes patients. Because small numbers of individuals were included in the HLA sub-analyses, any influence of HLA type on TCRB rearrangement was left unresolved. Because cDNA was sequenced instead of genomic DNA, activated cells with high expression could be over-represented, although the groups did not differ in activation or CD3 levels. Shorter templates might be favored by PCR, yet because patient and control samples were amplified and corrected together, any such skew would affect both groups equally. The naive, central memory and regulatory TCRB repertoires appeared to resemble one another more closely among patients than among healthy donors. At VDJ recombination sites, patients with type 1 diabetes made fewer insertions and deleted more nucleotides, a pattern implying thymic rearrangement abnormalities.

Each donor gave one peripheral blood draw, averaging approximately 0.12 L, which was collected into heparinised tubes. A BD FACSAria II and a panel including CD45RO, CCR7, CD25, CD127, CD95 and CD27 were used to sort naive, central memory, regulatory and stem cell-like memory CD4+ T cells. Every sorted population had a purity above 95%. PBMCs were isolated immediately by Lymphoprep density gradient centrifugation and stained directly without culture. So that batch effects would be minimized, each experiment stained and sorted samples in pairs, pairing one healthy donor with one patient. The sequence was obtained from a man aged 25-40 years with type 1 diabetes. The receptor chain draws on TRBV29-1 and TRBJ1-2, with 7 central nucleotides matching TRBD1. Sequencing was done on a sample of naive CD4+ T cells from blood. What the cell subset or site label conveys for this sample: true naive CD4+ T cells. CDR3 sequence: CSAGEGARNGYTF. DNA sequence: TGCAGCGCCGGGGAGGGGGCGAGAAATGGCTACACCTTC.